This entry is about one T cell receptor beta chain. This sample stems from a study of blood T cell repertoires in COVID-19. Study details: COVID-19 samples collected from the United States, Italy and Spain covered acute and convalescent phases. The analysed material was cDNA or gDNA that came from T cells, B-cell-depleted T cells, or PBMCs.

CDR3 length equals 13 residues. The germline V gene encodes CDR1 MDHEN and CDR2 SYDVKM. The V end lost 6 bases, the J end lost 3 bases, and 11 bases lay between the germline ends. Clones were read by immunoSEQ multiplex PCR, and TCRdb kept only the in-frame ones, dropping some. The table includes roughly 370,000 clones, approximately 87% detected once. Enrolled through a virtual design, the participants were between about 18 and 89 years of age and came from under 30 US areas. The chain links TRBV28 to TRBJ1-1, with D maybe TRBD1 (5 bases). The sequencing sample was made of PBMCs or T cells enriched from blood (not recorded which). This TCR derives from a woman aged 45-65 years who had recovered from COVID-19. The CDR3 spells CASRPDRYTEAFF. The CDR3 region has the DNA TGTGCCAGCAGGCCCGACAGATACACTGAAGCTTTCTTT.